Within the sample, the clone carrying this T cell receptor (beta chain) is medium-sized. This entry belongs to a study of CD4 and CD8 cells across lung adenocarcinoma regions. CDR3 length: 14 amino acids. Trimming left V 8 bases short and J 3 bases short, with 16 bases between. CDR1 is MNHNS and CDR2 is SASEGT in the germline V gene. TCRdb re-analysed the PCR reads in MiXCR, keeping a single row per CDR3 protein. The table includes about 23,000 distinct CDR3 sequences, 52% detected once. The sequence was collected from a male donor with lung adenocarcinoma. The CD4 and CD8 labels of this study may be unreliable. Sequencing input: CD4+ T cells from the center of a lung tumor. The J gene is TRBJ1-2, the V gene TRBV6-1; no reliable D call. CDR3 loop: CASVVRRGYYGYTF. CDR3 nucleotides: TGTGCCAGCGTAGTCAGACGGGGTTACTATGGCTACACCTTC.